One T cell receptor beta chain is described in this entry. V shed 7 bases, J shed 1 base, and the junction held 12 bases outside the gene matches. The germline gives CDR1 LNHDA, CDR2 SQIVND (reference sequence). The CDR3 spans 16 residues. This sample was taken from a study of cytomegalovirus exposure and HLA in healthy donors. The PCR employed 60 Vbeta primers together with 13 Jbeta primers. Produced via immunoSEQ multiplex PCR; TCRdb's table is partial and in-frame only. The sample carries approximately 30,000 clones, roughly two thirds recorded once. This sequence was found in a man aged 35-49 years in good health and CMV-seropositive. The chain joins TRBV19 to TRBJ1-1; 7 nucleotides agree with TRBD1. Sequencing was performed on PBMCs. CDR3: CASKEVVGQKNTEAFF. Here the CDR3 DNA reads TGTGCCAGTAAGGAGGTGGTGGGACAGAAGAACACTGAAGCTTTCTTT.